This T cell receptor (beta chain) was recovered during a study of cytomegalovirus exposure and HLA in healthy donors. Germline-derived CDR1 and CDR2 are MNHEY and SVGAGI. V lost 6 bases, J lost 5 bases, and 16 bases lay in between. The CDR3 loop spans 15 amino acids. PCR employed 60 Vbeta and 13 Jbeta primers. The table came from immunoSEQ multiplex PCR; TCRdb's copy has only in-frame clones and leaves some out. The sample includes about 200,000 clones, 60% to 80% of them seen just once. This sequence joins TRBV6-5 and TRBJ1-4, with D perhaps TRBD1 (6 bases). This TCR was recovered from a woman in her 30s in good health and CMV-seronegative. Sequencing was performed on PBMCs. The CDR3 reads CASSLGQGSNEKLFF. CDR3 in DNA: TGTGCCAGCAGCCTCGGGCAGGGGTCGAATGAAAAACTGTTTTTT.